This TCR beta chain derives from a study of blood T cell repertoires in COVID-19. The CDR3 totals 14 residues. The V and J ends lost 3 bases and 6 bases respectively, with 13 bases between them. Germline CDR1 and CDR2: LGHDT and YNNKEL (reference sequence). The protocol was immunoSEQ multiplex PCR, while the TCRdb copy is restricted to in-frame clones and leaves out a portion. The profile shows about 89,000 clones, nearly 95% of them singletons. The receptor was isolated from a human donor with active COVID-19. The donor label of this sample is uncertain. The specimen was peripheral blood. The chain has TRBV3-1 (or the pseudogene TRBV3-2) and TRBJ2-3; D is perhaps TRBD2 (5 bases). CDR3 residues: CASSQGKLGDTQYF. As DNA, the CDR3 is TGTGCCAGCAGCCAGGGAAAACTAGGGGATACGCAGTATTTT.